Presented here are 9 T cell receptor beta chains from one specimen sequenced in a study of T cell repertoires in cytomegalovirus infection. TCRdb reprocessed the reads with MiXCR, giving one entry per CDR3 protein. Of over 150,000 distinct CDR3 sequences in the sample, about 18% were seen once. The sequenced material came from CD8+ T cells from PBMCs. These TCRs come from a human donor in good health (CMV status not recorded). Some clones in this sample may be carry-over from other donors' samples.

In its sample, this clonotype was seen a few times. This chain joins TRBV28 and TRBJ1-4; D remains unclear. The CDR3 length is 15 residues. The germline CDR1 and CDR2 sequences are MDHEN and SYDVKM. V lost 3 bases, J lost 4 bases, and 12 bases lay in between. The CDR3: CASSFGSRINEKLFF. Written as DNA, the CDR3 is TGTGCCAGCAGTTTTGGTTCCCGGATTAATGAAAAACTGTTTTTT.

This clonotype appeared a single time. V is TRBV7-9 and J is TRBJ2-5; TRBD2 agrees at 12 bases. This CDR3 has 15 residues. Germline loops: CDR1 SEHNR, CDR2 FQNEAQ (reference sequence). Germline trimming cut 4 bases from V and 4 bases from J; bases unmatched to any gene: 4. In DNA, the CDR3 is TGTGCCAGCAGCTCACTAGCGGGGGGTGTAGAGACCCAGTACTTC. Translation: CASSSLAGGVETQYF.

The chain is built from TRBV4-1 and TRBJ2-1; D call uncertain. The CDR3 is made up of 15 amino acids. Germline V gene lookup returns CDR1 MGHRA and CDR2 YSYEKL. V was clipped by 7 bases and J by 0 bases, with 13 bases between them. The CDR3 sequence is CASTLGEYSYNEQFF. The DNA for the CDR3 is TGCGCCAGCACCCTCGGAGAGTACTCCTACAATGAGCAGTTCTTC.

The rearrangement links TRBV2 to TRBJ1-5; D is unclear. V lost 1 base and J lost 0, with 10 bases in between. This CDR3 spans 16 amino acids. Germline CDR1 reads SNHLY; CDR2 reads FYNNEI. CDR3 sequence: CASSEVNSYSNQPQHF. The CDR3 DNA reads as TGTGCCAGCAGTGAAGTCAACAGTTATAGCAATCAGCCCCAGCATTTT.

The chain recombines TRBV25-1 with TRBJ2-7; TRBD2 agrees at 7 bases. After removal of 8 bases from V and 1 base from J, the junction contained 5 bases not matched to a gene. The CDR3 loop spans 13 amino acids. Germline values: CDR1 MGHDK, CDR2 SYGVNS. CDR3 DNA: TGTGCCAGCGGTCAGGGACTATCCTACGAGCAGTACTTC. Translating it yields CASGQGLSYEQYF.

This clonotype came up a few times. This chain links TRBV28 with TRBJ1-5; 8 bases line up with TRBD1. Germline assignment: CDR1 MDHEN and CDR2 SYDVKM. This CDR3 has 17 amino acids. The V gene end was trimmed by 1 base and the J gene end by 7 bases; junction bases not matched to a gene: 12. The DNA of the CDR3 is TGTGCCAGCAGTTTATCCCCCGGACAGGGAGAAGGACAGCCCCAGCATTTT. Its translation is CASSLSPGQGEGQPQHF.

The V and J genes are TRBV7-9 and TRBJ2-7, with 7 bases fitting TRBD1. The CDR3 loop spans 15 amino acids. CDR1 is SEHNR, CDR2 FQNEAQ, per germline (reference sequence). Germline trimming cut 2 bases from V and 0 bases from J; bases unmatched to any gene: 4. CDR3 nucleotides: TGTGCCAGCAGCTTACGAGACAGGGTCTCCTACGAGCAGTACTTC. Translated, it gives CASSLRDRVSYEQYF. The full variable domain, rest sourced from reference TRBV7-9 and TRBJ2-7, is DTGVSQNPRHKITKRGQNVTFRCDPISEHNRLYWYRQTLGQGPEFLTYFQNEAQLEKSRLLSDRFSAERPKGSFSTLEIQRTEQGDSAMYLCASSLRDRVSYEQYFGPGTRLTVT.

This clonotype was picked up a small number of times. This sequence joins TRBV6-2 or TRBV6-3 and TRBJ1-4, with D maybe TRBD1 (5 bases). CDR1 is MNHEY and CDR2 is SVGEGT in the germline V gene. The CDR3 sequence is 20 residues long. Trimming removed 6 bases from V and 0 bases from J, with 26 bases in between. The CDR3: CASSPDRGHGVRSTNEKLFF. The CDR3 coding sequence is TGTGCCAGCAGCCCGGACCGCGGACACGGCGTTAGGTCAACTAATGAAAAACTGTTTTTT.

Written as DNA, the CDR3 is TGTGCCAGCAGTTACATGGCTCTCGGCACAGATACGCAGTATTTT. This encodes CASSYMALGTDTQYF. The genes are TRBV6-5 and TRBJ2-3; D is ambiguous. This CDR3 has 15 residues. The V end lost 2 bases, the J end lost 1 base, and 10 bases lay between the germline ends. In germline, CDR1 is MNHEY, CDR2 SVGAGI.